The T cell receptor (beta chain) described here comes from a study of blood T cell repertoires in COVID-19. Overall study context: Acute and convalescent COVID-19 samples came from the United States, Italy and Spain.

The V end was cut by 8 bases, the J end by 1 base, with 20 bases between. This CDR3 region has 16 residues. Germline V gives CDR1 SEHNR, CDR2 FQNEAQ (reference sequence). Method: immunoSEQ multiplex PCR; TCRdb's copy keeps in-frame clones and lacks some. Here the sample spans about 160,000 clones, around 82% being singletons. Sequences were obtained from peripheral blood. V is TRBV7-9 and J is TRBJ1-1; no clear D. This clonotype originated in a woman in her forties with COVID-19, enrolled during active disease. The CDR3: CASRVEGPRGNTEAFF. CDR3 DNA: TGTGCCAGCCGGGTTGAAGGCCCTCGGGGGAACACTGAAGCTTTCTTT.